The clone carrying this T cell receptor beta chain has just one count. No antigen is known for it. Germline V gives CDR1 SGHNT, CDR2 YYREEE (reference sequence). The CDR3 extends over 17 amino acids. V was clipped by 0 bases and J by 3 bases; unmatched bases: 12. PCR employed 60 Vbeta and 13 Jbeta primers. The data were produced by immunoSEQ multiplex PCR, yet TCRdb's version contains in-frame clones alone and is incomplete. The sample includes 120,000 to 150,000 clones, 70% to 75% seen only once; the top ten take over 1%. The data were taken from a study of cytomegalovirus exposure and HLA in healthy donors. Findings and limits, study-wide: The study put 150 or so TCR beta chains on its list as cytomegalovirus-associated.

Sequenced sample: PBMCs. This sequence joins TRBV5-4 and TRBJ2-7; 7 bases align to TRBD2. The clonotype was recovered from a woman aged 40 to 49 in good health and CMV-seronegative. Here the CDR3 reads CASSLGGLWGTNYEQYF. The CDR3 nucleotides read TGTGCCAGCAGCTTGGGGGGTTTGTGGGGGACTAACTACGAGCAGTACTTC.